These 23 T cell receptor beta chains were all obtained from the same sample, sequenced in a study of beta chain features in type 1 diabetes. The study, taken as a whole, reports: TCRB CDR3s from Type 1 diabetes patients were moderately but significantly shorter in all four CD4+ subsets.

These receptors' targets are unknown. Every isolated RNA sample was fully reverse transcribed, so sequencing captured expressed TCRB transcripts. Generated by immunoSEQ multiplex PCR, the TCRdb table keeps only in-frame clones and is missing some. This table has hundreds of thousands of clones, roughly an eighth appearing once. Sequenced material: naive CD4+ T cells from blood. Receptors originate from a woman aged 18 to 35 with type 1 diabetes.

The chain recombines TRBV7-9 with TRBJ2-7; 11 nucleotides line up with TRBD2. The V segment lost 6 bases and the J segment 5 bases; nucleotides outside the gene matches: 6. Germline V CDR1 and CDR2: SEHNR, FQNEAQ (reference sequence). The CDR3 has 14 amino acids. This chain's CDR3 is CASSTLAGGDEQYF. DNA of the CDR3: TGTGCCAGCAGTACTCTAGCGGGAGGCGACGAGCAGTACTTC.

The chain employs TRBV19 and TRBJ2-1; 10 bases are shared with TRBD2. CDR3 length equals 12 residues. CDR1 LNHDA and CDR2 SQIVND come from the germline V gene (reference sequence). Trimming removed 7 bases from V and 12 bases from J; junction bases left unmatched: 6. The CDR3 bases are TGTGCCAGTAAGGCTAGCGGGAGTGCGCAGTTCTTC. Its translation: CASKASGSAQFF.

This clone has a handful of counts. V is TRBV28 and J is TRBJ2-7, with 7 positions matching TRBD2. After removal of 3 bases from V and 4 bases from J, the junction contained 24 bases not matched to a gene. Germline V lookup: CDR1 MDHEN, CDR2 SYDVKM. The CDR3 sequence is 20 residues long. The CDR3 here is CASSFPTTSVGANWRYEQYF. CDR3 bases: TGTGCCAGCAGTTTCCCAACTACTAGCGTCGGGGCTAATTGGAGGTACGAGCAGTACTTC.

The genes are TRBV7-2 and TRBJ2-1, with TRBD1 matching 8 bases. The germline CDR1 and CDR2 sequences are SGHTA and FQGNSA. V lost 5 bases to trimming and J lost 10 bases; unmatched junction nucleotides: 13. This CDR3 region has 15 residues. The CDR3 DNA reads TGTGCCAGCAGCCCCGAAGGACAGGGCAATGTGGAGCAGTTCTTC. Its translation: CASSPEGQGNVEQFF.

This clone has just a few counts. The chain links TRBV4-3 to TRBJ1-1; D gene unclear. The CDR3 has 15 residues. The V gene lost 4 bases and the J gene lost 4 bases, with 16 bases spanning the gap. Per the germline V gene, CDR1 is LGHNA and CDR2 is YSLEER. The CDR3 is CASSPTAGIGTEAFF. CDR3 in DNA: TGCGCCAGCAGCCCGACGGCGGGGATCGGCACTGAAGCTTTCTTT.

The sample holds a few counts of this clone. The CDR3 region has the DNA TGTGCCAGCAGTTCTTACAGCGCCGAGGGAAACACTGAAGCTTTCTTT. Translated: CASSSYSAEGNTEAFF. This chain connects TRBV28 to TRBJ1-1; D ambiguous. With 4 bases removed from V and 2 bases from J, the gap between germline ends came to 17 bases. The CDR3 runs 16 residues. From germline, CDR1 is MDHEN and CDR2 SYDVKM.

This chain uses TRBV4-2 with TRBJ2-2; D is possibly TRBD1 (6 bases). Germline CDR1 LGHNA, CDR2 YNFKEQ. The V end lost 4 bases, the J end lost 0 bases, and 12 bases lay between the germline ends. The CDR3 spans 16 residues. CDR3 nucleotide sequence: TGTGCCAGCAGCCCTAATGGACAGCCGAACACCGGGGAGCTGTTTTTT. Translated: CASSPNGQPNTGELFF.

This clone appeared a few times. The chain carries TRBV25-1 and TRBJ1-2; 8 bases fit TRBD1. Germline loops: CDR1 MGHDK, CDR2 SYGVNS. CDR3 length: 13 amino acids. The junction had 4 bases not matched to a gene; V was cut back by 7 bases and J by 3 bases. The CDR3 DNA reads TGTGCCAGCAACCCAGGGGGCTACTATGGCTACACCTTC. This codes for CASNPGGYYGYTF.

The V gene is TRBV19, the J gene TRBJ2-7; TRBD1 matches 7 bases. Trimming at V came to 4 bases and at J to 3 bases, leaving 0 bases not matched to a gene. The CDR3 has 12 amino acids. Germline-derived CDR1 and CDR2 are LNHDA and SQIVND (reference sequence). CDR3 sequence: CASSRTGYEQYF. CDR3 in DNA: TGTGCCAGTAGTAGGACAGGCTACGAGCAGTACTTC.

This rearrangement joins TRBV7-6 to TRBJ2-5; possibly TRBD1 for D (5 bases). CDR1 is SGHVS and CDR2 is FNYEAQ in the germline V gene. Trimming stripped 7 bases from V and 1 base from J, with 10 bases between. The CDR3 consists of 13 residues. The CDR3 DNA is TGTGCCAGCAACCAGGGTGGCCAAGAGACCCAGTACTTC. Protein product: CASNQGGQETQYF.

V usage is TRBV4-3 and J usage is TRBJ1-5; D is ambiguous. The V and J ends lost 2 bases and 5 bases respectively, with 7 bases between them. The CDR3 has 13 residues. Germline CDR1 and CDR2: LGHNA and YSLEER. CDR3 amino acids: CASSQTAHQPQHF. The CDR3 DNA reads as TGCGCCAGCAGCCAAACTGCCCATCAGCCCCAGCATTTT.

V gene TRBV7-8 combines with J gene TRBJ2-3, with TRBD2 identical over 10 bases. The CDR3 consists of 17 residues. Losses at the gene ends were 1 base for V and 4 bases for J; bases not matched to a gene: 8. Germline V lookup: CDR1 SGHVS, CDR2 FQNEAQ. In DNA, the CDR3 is TGTGCCAGCAGCTTAGGCGCTAGCGGGAGTGGCGCAGATACGCAGTATTTT. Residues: CASSLGASGSGADTQYF.

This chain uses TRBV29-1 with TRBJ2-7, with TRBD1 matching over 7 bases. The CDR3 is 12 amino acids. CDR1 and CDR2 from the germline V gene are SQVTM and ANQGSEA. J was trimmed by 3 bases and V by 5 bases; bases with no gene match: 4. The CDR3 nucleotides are TGCAGCGTTAATCGACAGGGCTACGAGCAGTACTTC. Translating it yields CSVNRQGYEQYF.

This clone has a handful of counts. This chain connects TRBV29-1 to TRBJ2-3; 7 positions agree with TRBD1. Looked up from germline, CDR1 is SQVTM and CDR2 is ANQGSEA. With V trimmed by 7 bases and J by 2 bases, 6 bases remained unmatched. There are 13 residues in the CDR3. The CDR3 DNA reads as TGCAGCGCGGGACAGAGATTCACAGATACGCAGTATTTT. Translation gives CSAGQRFTDTQYF.

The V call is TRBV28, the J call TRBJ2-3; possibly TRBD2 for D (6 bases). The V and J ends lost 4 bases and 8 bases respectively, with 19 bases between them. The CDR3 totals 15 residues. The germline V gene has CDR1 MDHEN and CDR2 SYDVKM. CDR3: CASSSRGGGSGTQYF. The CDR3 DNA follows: TGTGCCAGCAGTTCTCGGGGCGGCGGTAGCGGTACGCAGTATTTT.

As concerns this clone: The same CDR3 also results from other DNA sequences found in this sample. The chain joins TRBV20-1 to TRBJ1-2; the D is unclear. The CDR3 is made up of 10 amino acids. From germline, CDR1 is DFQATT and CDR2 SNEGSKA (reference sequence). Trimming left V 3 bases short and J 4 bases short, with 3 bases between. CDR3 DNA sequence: TGCAGTGCTAGCAGCTATGGCTACACCTTC. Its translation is CSASSYGYTF.

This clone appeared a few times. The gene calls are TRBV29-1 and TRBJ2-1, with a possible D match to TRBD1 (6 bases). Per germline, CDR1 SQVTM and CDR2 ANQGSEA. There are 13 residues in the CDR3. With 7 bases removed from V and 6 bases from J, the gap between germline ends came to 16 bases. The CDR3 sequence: CSAGQLLGNEQFF. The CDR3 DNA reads TGCAGCGCCGGACAGCTGCTGGGCAATGAGCAGTTCTTC.

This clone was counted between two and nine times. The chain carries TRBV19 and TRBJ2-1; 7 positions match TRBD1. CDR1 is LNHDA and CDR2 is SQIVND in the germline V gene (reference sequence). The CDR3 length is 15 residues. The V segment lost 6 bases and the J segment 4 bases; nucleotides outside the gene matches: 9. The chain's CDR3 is CASRPDRVRYNEQFF. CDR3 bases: TGTGCCAGTAGACCCGACAGGGTGAGATACAATGAGCAGTTCTTC.

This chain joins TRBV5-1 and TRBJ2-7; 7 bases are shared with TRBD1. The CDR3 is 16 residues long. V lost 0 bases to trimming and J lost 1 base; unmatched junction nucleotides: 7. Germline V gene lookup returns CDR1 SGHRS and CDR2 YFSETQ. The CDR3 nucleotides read TGCGCCAGCAGCTTGGGGGACCGGGACAGATCCTACGAGCAGTACTTC. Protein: CASSLGDRDRSYEQYF.

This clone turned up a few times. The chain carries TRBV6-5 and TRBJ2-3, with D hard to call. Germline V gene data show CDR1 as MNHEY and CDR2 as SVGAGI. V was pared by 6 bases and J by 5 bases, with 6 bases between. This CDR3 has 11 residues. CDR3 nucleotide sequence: TGTGCCAGCAGATTCCAAGATACGCAGTATTTT. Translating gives CASRFQDTQYF.

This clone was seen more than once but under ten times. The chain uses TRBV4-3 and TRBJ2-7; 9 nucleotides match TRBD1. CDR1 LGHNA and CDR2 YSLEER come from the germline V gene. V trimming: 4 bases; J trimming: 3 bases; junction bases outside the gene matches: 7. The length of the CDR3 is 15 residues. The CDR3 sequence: CASSRGQGVNYEQYF. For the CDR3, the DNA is TGCGCCAGCAGCCGGGGACAGGGCGTGAACTACGAGCAGTACTTC.

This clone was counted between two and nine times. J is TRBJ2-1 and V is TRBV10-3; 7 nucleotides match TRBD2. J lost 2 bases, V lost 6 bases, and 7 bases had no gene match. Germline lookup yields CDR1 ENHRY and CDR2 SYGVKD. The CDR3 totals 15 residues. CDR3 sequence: CAISRAGTPYNEQFF. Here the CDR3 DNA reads TGTGCCATCAGCAGAGCGGGAACACCCTACAATGAGCAGTTCTTC.

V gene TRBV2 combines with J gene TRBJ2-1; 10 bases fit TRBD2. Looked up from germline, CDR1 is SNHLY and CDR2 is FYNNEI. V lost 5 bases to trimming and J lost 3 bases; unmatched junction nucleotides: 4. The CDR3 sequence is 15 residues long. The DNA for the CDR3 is TGTGCCAGCAGTATAGCGGGAGGAATCTACAATGAGCAGTTCTTC. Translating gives CASSIAGGIYNEQFF.